These 11 T cell receptor beta chains came from one sample sequenced in a study of shared clonotypes between healthy human individuals. TCRdb keeps only in-frame clones here, not all; method: immunoSEQ multiplex PCR. Here the sample spans 600,000 or so clones, roughly 98% being singletons. The naive CD8 fraction comprised CD45RO-negative cells positively selected for CCR7 and excluded terminally differentiated effector memory CD45RA+ cells. Sequenced material: naive CD8+ T cells sorted from blood. Source of these receptors: a man aged 25 to 40 in good health.

The rearrangement links TRBV6-1 to TRBJ1-1, with no clear D. The CDR3 is 15 residues long. V lost 3 bases, J lost 2 bases, and 13 bases lay in between. Germline CDR1 and CDR2: MNHNS and SASEGT. CDR3 coding DNA: TGTGCCAGCAGTGAGGGGTCAGGAGGTAACACTGAAGCTTTCTTT. This gives the protein CASSEGSGGNTEAFF.

The chain combines TRBV9 with TRBJ2-7; D is possibly TRBD2 (6 bases). Looked up from germline, CDR1 is SGDLS and CDR2 is YYNGEE. Trimming took 0 bases from V and 3 from J, leaving 16 bases between them. CDR3 length equals 16 residues. Written as DNA, the CDR3 is TGTGCCAGCAGCGTAGGGTCGGGGGTAGGCATCTACGAGCAGTACTTC. Its translation: CASSVGSGVGIYEQYF. Full variable domain (rest looked up from reference TRBV9 and TRBJ2-7): DSGVTQTPKHLITATGQRVTLRCSPRSGDLSVYWYQQSLDQGLQFLIQYYNGEERAKGNILERFSAQQFPDLHSELNLSSLELGDSALYFCASSVGSGVGIYEQYFGPGTRLTVT.

The chain links TRBV15 to TRBJ2-7, with a weak D call TRBD1 (6 bases). In germline, CDR1 is LNHNV, CDR2 YYDKDF (reference sequence). CDR3 length: 15 residues. V lost 3 bases and J lost 3, with 15 bases in between. The CDR3 is CATSRESGDNYEQYF. CDR3 nucleotides: TGTGCCACCAGCAGGGAGAGTGGGGACAACTACGAGCAGTACTTC. Full variable domain (rest looked up from reference TRBV15 and TRBJ2-7): DAMVIQNPRYQVTQFGKPVTLSCSQTLNHNVMYWYQQKSSQAPKLLFHYYDKDFNNEADTPDNFQSRRPNTSFCFLDIRSPGLGDTAMYLCATSRESGDNYEQYFGPGTRLTVT.

This clone was recorded once. This sequence joins TRBV28 and TRBJ2-1; 9 nucleotides line up with TRBD2. Germline V gene sequence: CDR1 MDHEN, CDR2 SYDVKM. The CDR3 totals 16 residues. The ends lost 6 bases at V and 0 bases at J; junction bases unmatched: 6. In DNA form, the CDR3 reads TGTGCCAGCAGGCCGAGCGGGGGGAGCTCCTACAATGAGCAGTTCTTC. This encodes CASRPSGGSSYNEQFF. Drawing the rest from reference TRBV28 and TRBJ2-1, the complete variable domain is DVKVTQSSRYLVKRTGEKVFLECVQDMDHENMFWYRQDPGLGLRLIYFSYDVKMKEKGDIPEGYSVSREKKERFSLILESASTNQTSMYLCASRPSGGSSYNEQFFGPGTRLTVL.

The chain combines TRBV4-3 with TRBJ2-1; D ambiguous. Germline CDR1 LGHNA, CDR2 YSLEER. This CDR3 is 15 amino acids long. V lost 2 bases and J lost 4, with 12 bases in between. The CDR3 spells CASSQTSSAYNEQFF. In DNA, the CDR3 is TGCGCCAGCAGCCAAACGTCCTCGGCTTACAATGAGCAGTTCTTC.

The chain combines TRBV7-9 with TRBJ2-1; TRBD2 matches at 9 bases. V gave up 1 base and J gave up 4 bases; unmatched junction bases: 2. This CDR3 comprises 15 residues. Germline CDR1 SEHNR, CDR2 FQNEAQ (reference sequence). As DNA, the CDR3 is TGTGCCAGCAGCTTAGAGCGGGAGGTATACAATGAGCAGTTCTTC. It yields the protein CASSLEREVYNEQFF.

The chain couples TRBV19 to TRBJ1-1; D is uncertain. This CDR3 region has 14 residues. Germline values: CDR1 LNHDA, CDR2 SQIVND (reference sequence). The germline V and J ends were trimmed by 7 bases and 0 bases, with 12 bases remaining between them. CDR3 nucleotides: TGTGCCAGTACTTACGGCTATTTGAACACTGAAGCTTTCTTT. This codes for CASTYGYLNTEAFF.

The V call is TRBV27, the J call TRBJ2-1, with D unresolved. Trimming left V 6 bases short and J 0 bases short, with 12 bases between. This CDR3 has 15 amino acids. Germline V gene sequence: CDR1 MNHEY, CDR2 SMNVEV (reference sequence). CDR3 sequence: CASRPDWSSYNEQFF. CDR3 DNA: TGTGCCAGCAGACCTGACTGGAGCTCCTACAATGAGCAGTTCTTC.

The genes are TRBV5-1 and TRBJ2-1, with TRBD2 matching over 8 bases. Germline V gene data show CDR1 as SGHRS and CDR2 as YFSETQ. V shed 4 bases and J 9 bases; nucleotides not matched to a gene: 21. CDR3 length equals 18 residues. The CDR3 DNA sequence: TGCGCCAGCAGCCTGGAGTCCACGGTAGCGGGAATGGACGGTGAGCAGTTCTTC. It specifies CASSLESTVAGMDGEQFF.

This chain joins TRBV9 and TRBJ2-6; perhaps TRBD1 as D (6 bases). V was cut by 1 base and J by 0 bases, with 8 bases left in between. The CDR3 length is 16 residues. Germline CDR1 is SGDLS and CDR2 is YYNGEE. The CDR3 DNA sequence: TGTGCCAGCAGCGTACCAGGGGACTCTGGGGCCAACGTCCTGACTTTC. Its translation is CASSVPGDSGANVLTF.

The rearrangement links TRBV9 to TRBJ1-2; 8 bases align to TRBD1. With V trimmed by 3 bases and J by 6 bases, 10 bases remained unmatched. Germline CDR1 SGDLS, CDR2 YYNGEE. CDR3 length: 15 residues. CDR3 amino acids: CASSERDRPLDGYTF. CDR3 bases: TGTGCCAGCAGCGAGAGGGACAGGCCCCTCGATGGCTACACCTTC.